The 16 T cell receptor beta chains listed next were all sequenced from one sample in a study of spatial heterogeneity in lung cancer. Study results and limitations: Intratumoral expanded alpha and beta TCR counts were found to track tumor mutation counts.

No antigens are known for them. Each CDR3 protein gets one entry after TCRdb re-called the 5' RACE reads with MiXCR. Seen here are around 770 distinct CDR3 sequences, 35% to 50% observed once, and the top ten hold 27%. The sample's time point: sample taken at primary tumor resection. The sample was lung tumor tissue, taken at surgery. Every receptor here comes from a male donor with early-stage non-small cell lung cancer.

V is TRBV5-5 and J is TRBJ1-1; perhaps TRBD1 as D (5 bases). V lost 3 bases and J lost 2, with 14 bases in between. The CDR3 has 15 amino acids. The germline gives CDR1 SGHKS, CDR2 YYEKEE (reference sequence). The CDR3 region has the DNA TGTGCCAGCAGCTACAGCTTTGGGGGAAACACTGAAGCTTTCTTT. Protein sequence: CASSYSFGGNTEAFF.

This clonotype was observed a handful of times. As DNA, the CDR3 is TGCAGTGCTCTCGAGGGAGGAACCAATGAGCAGTTCTTC. It encodes CSALEGGTNEQFF. The chain is built from TRBV20-1 and TRBJ2-1, with a tentative D call TRBD2 (6 bases). V lost 5 bases, J lost 6 bases, and 14 bases lay in between. The CDR3 loop spans 13 amino acids. Looked up from germline, CDR1 is DFQATT and CDR2 is SNEGSKA (reference sequence).

This clonotype was picked up a small number of times. CDR3 loop: CSGATGTGSRQYF. CDR3 sequence (DNA): TGCAGTGGGGCTACCGGGACAGGGAGTAGGCAGTATTTT. V and J are TRBV20-1 and TRBJ2-3; TRBD1 matches 9 bases. CDR1 is DFQATT and CDR2 is SNEGSKA in the germline V gene (reference sequence). There are 13 residues in the CDR3. V was clipped by 7 bases and J by 11 bases; unmatched bases: 13.

This clonotype is classed as hyperexpanded. The chain links TRBV19 to TRBJ2-4; weak D call: TRBD2 (6 bases). CDR3 length equals 14 residues. Germline V CDR1 and CDR2: LNHDA, SQIVND (reference sequence). Trimming took 5 bases from V and 6 from J, leaving 14 bases between them. This chain's CDR3 is CASSPGGLTNIQYF. The CDR3 nucleotides read TGTGCCAGTAGTCCCGGGGGACTCACAAACATTCAGTACTTC.

V is TRBV27 and J is TRBJ1-6, with a possible D match to TRBD1 (6 bases). CDR1 MNHEY and CDR2 SMNVEV come from the germline V gene (reference sequence). V lost 5 bases and J 10 bases, leaving 12 bases between the germline ends. This CDR3 region has 13 residues. CDR3 amino acids: CASSRGTHSPLHF. The DNA for the CDR3 is TGTGCCAGCAGTCGCGGGACACACTCACCCCTCCACTTT.

The chain couples TRBV29-1 to TRBJ2-1; TRBD2 matches at 10 bases. V shed 7 bases and J 4 bases; nucleotides not matched to a gene: 4. The CDR3 runs 13 residues. Looked up from germline, CDR1 is SQVTM and CDR2 is ANQGSEA. CDR3 in amino acids: CSAPTSGYNEQFF. CDR3 nucleotide sequence: TGCAGCGCCCCGACTAGCGGGTACAATGAGCAGTTCTTC.

This chain connects TRBV28 to TRBJ1-3; 10 nucleotides agree with TRBD1. The germline V gene encodes CDR1 MDHEN and CDR2 SYDVKM. CDR3 length: 16 amino acids. Losses at the gene ends were 6 bases for V and 2 bases for J; bases not matched to a gene: 7. The chain's CDR3 is CASSLSGTGAGNTIYF. The CDR3 region has the DNA TGTGCCAGCAGCCTCTCCGGGACAGGGGCTGGAAACACCATATATTTT. Using reference TRBV28 and TRBJ1-3 for the parts outside the CDR3, the full variable domain is DVKVTQSSRYLVKRTGEKVFLECVQDMDHENMFWYRQDPGLGLRLIYFSYDVKMKEKGDIPEGYSVSREKKERFSLILESASTNQTSMYLCASSLSGTGAGNTIYFGEGSWLTVV.

The chain employs TRBV28 and TRBJ1-6; D uncertain. The germline V and J ends were trimmed by 5 bases and 8 bases, with 13 bases remaining between them. CDR1 MDHEN and CDR2 SYDVKM come from the germline V gene. The CDR3 has 14 amino acids. DNA for the CDR3: TGTGCCAGCAGTGCCATTACGACGGATTCACCCCTCCACTTT. Translated, it gives CASSAITTDSPLHF.

The rearrangement joins TRBV11-1 to TRBJ2-2; 7 nucleotides line up with TRBD2. Germline V CDR1 and CDR2: SGHAT, FQDESV (reference sequence). The CDR3 length is 15 residues. V gave up 5 bases and J gave up 5 bases; unmatched junction bases: 8. Here the CDR3 reads CASSPWGGWTGELFF. The CDR3 nucleotides are TGTGCCAGCAGCCCCTGGGGGGGTTGGACCGGGGAGCTGTTTTTT.

The V gene is TRBV12-3 or TRBV12-4, the J gene TRBJ2-5; maybe TRBD1 (6 bases). V lost 3 bases and J lost 2, with 7 bases in between. The CDR3 is 13 residues long. The chain's CDR3 is CASSFGTQETQYF. The CDR3, as DNA: TGTGCCAGCAGTTTTGGGACACAAGAGACCCAGTACTTC.

The chain links TRBV28 to TRBJ1-2, with a possible D match to TRBD1 (5 bases). Germline V lookup: CDR1 MDHEN, CDR2 SYDVKM. The CDR3 loop spans 15 amino acids. Trimming removed 1 base from V and 5 bases from J, with 14 bases in between. The CDR3 protein is CASSLSGHLFYGYTF. For the CDR3, the DNA is TGTGCCAGCAGTTTATCCGGACACCTGTTTTATGGCTACACCTTC.

Relative to its sample, this clonotype is large. The chain joins TRBV3-1 to TRBJ2-2; unclear D gene. Germline V lookup: CDR1 LGHDT, CDR2 YNNKEL (reference sequence). The CDR3 is 13 residues long. Trimming took off 2 bases at V and 7 bases at J, with 8 bases between the two ends. The CDR3 sequence: CASSQRLIGELFF. CDR3 DNA: TGTGCCAGCAGCCAACGGCTGATCGGGGAGCTGTTTTTT.

V and J are TRBV2 and TRBJ2-2; D not resolved. V was shortened by 6 bases and J by 6 bases, with 8 bases between the two germline ends. This CDR3 spans 12 amino acids. CDR1 and CDR2 (germline): SNHLY, FYNNEI. CDR3 amino acids: CASSLLAGELFF. Written as DNA, the CDR3 is TGTGCCAGCAGCTTATTGGCCGGGGAGCTGTTTTTT.

The V gene is TRBV6-2 or TRBV6-3, the J gene TRBJ1-5; maybe TRBD1 (5 bases). The CDR3 is 15 residues long. V gave up 7 bases and J gave up 2 bases, with 15 bases separating them. Germline loops: CDR1 MNHEY, CDR2 SVGEGT. CDR3: CASMNGRDGNQPQHF. In DNA, the CDR3 is TGTGCCAGCATGAACGGCAGGGATGGCAATCAGCCCCAGCATTTT.

In its sample, this clonotype is large. This chain connects TRBV27 to TRBJ2-5; 9 nucleotides align to TRBD2. The germline CDR1 and CDR2 sequences are MNHEY and SMNVEV (reference sequence). CDR3 length: 18 amino acids. Trimming at V came to 1 base and at J to 3 bases, leaving 12 bases not matched to a gene. The CDR3 loop reads CASSLWSLWSSGKETQYF. CDR3 in DNA: TGTGCCAGCAGTTTATGGAGTTTATGGTCTAGCGGGAAAGAGACCCAGTACTTC.

This clonotype was detected once. The J gene is TRBJ1-5, the V gene TRBV6-5, with TRBD1 identical over 7 bases. The CDR3 spans 15 residues. From germline, CDR1 is MNHEY and CDR2 SVGAGI. V shed 6 bases, J shed 3 bases, and the junction held 8 bases outside the gene matches. This CDR3 is CASRPETGNNQPQHF. In nucleotides, the CDR3 is TGTGCCAGCAGGCCCGAGACAGGGAACAATCAGCCCCAGCATTTT.